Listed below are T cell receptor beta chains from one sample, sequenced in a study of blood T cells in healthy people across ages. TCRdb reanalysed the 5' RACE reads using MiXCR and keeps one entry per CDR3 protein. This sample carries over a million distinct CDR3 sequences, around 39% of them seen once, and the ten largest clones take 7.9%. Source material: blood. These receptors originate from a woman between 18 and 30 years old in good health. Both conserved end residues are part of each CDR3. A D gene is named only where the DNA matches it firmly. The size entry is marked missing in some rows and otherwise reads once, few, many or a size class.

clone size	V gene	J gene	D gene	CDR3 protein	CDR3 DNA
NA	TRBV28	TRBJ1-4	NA	CASTISLDEKLFF	TGTGCCAGCACTATTAGTTTAGATGAAAAACTGTTTTTT
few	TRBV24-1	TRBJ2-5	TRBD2	CATSGPGRAGRSETQYF	TGTGCCACCAGTGGTCCCGGGAGGGCCGGTCGCTCGGAGACCCAGTACTTC
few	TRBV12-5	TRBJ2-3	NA	CASGLASADTQYF	TGTGCTAGTGGTTTGGCCTCCGCAGATACGCAGTATTTT
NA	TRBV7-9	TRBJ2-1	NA	CASSLGGERQIHNEQFF	TGTGCCAGCAGCTTGGGCGGTGAACGTCAAATTCACAATGAGCAGTTCTTC
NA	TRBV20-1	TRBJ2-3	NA	CSALGRGRDTQYF	TGCAGTGCTTTGGGGAGGGGCAGGGACACTCAGTATTTT
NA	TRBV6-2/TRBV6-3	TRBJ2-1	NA	CASSYPSEGSSYNEQFF	TGTGCCAGCAGTTACCCCTCCGAAGGGAGCTCCTACAATGAGCAGTTCTTC
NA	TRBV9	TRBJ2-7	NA	CASSVSAGAPTYEQYF	TGTGCCAGCAGCGTATCGGCAGGGGCACCCACCTACGAGCAGTACTTC
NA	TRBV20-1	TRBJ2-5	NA	CSARGGESETQYF	TGCAGTGCTAGAGGCGGGGAGTCGGAGACCCAGTACTTC
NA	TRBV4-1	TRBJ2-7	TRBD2	CACSPLGSSGLSYEQYF	TGCGCCTGCAGCCCTCTCGGGAGTAGCGGGCTCTCCTACGAGCAGTACTTC
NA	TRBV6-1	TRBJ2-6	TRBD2	CASFDLAGGRSGANVLTF	TGTGCCAGCTTCGACCTAGCGGGGGGGCGCTCTGGGGCCAACGTCCTGACTTTC
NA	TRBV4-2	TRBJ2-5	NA	CASSQDWDPRNEQYF	TGTGCCAGCAGCCAAGATTGGGACCCGCGGAATGAGCAGTACTTC
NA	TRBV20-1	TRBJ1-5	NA	CSAKQGGGNQPQHF	TGCAGTGCTAAACAGGGAGGCGGCAATCAGCCCCAGCATTTT
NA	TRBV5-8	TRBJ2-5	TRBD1	CASSLGQGSGETQYF	TGTGCCAGCAGCTTAGGACAGGGGTCGGGAGAGACCCAGTACTTC
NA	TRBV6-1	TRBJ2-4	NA	CASRLGARAKNIQYF	TGTGCCAGCAGACTGGGGGCCCGAGCCAAAAACATTCAGTACTTC
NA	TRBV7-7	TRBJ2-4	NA	CASFPKPRGKNIQYF	TGTGCCAGCTTCCCCAAACCGAGGGGCAAAAACATTCAGTACTTC
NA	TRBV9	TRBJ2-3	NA	CASSVGNGRSTDAQYF	TGTGCCAGCAGCGTAGGTAACGGACGGAGCACAGATGCGCAGTATTTT
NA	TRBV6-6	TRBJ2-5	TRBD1	CATQGAQETQYF	TGTGCCACACAGGGGGCTCAGGAGACCCAGTACTTC
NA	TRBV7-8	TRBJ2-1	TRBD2	CAGSLGTSPADEQFF	TGTGCCGGCAGCCTCGGGACTAGCCCAGCGGATGAGCAGTTCTTC
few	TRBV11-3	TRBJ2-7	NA	CASSSGTNPSYEQYF	TGTGCCAGCAGCTCCGGGACCAACCCTTCCTACGAGCAGTACTTC
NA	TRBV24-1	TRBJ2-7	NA	CATSADGREASYEQYF	TGTGCCACCAGTGCCGACGGTAGGGAGGCTTCCTACGAGCAGTACTTC
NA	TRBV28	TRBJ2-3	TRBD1	CASSLWTGGNRPDTQYF	TGTGCCAGCAGTTTGTGGACAGGGGGCAATCGGCCAGATACGCAGTATTTT
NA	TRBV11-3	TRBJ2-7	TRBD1	CASSITGQGTYEQYF	TGTGCCAGCAGCATCACGGGACAGGGAACCTACGAGCAGTACTTC
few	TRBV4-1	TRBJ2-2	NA	CASSHDRNTGELFF	TGCGCCAGCAGCCACGACAGGAACACCGGGGAGCTGTTTTTT
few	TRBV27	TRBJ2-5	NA	CASSRSSGPALGTQYF	TGTGCCAGCAGTCGCTCTTCCGGGCCAGCCCTAGGGACCCAGTACTTC
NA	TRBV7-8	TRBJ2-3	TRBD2	CASSPSLAGAWAPDTQYF	TGTGCCAGCAGCCCATCTCTAGCGGGAGCATGGGCGCCAGATACGCAGTATTTT
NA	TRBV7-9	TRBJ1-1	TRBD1	CASSLRGGGDTEAFF	TGTGCCAGCAGCTTAAGAGGGGGCGGGGACACTGAAGCTTTCTTT
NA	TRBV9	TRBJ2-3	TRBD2	CASSVATGLAGPADTQYF	TGTGCCAGCAGCGTAGCTACGGGACTAGCGGGACCGGCAGATACGCAGTATTTT
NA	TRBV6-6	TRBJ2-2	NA	CASRNGDFNTGELFF	TGTGCCAGCAGGAACGGGGACTTTAACACCGGGGAGCTGTTTTTT
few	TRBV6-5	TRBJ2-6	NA	CASSYSRGTGANVLTF	TGTGCCAGCAGTTACTCTAGGGGGACCGGGGCCAACGTCCTGACTTTC
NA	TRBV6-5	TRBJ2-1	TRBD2	CASSSGGVYNEQFF	TGTGCCAGCAGTAGCGGGGGGGTCTACAATGAGCAGTTCTTC
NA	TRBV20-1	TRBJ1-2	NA	CSALYYGYTF	TGCAGTGCTCTCTACTATGGCTACACCTTC
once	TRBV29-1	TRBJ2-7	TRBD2	CRYRKRGSYYEQYF	TGCAGATATAGAAAGCGGGGGAGCTACTACGAGCAGTACTTC